Included here is one TCR beta chain sequence, with context. Its antigen is unknown. The CDR3 is 19 amino acids. Germline lookup yields CDR1 MNHNS and CDR2 SASEGT. V lost 1 base, J lost 2 bases, and 14 bases stayed unmatched. The entry originates in a study of identical twins. Overall study results and limits: High-abundance cord blood beta clonotypes had fewer insertions; memory repertoires showed none. It was possible that invariant MAIT and iNKT cells partly confounded the zero-insertion analyses.

A single record per CDR3 protein comes from TCRdb applying MiXCR to the 5' RACE reads. The sample carries about 530,000 distinct CDR3 sequences, over 12% recorded once. The same data also contributed to another study, on yellow fever vaccine responses in identical twins.

Sequenced input: CD4+ T cells sorted from blood. The sequence was obtained from a woman between 18 and 29 years old in good health. The V call is TRBV6-1, the J call TRBJ2-4; 7 bases are shared with TRBD2. CDR3 nucleotides: TGTGCCAGCAGTGAAGTGGGTCTAGCGGCGTTATCCCCCAAAAACATTCAGTACTTC. This encodes CASSEVGLAALSPKNIQYF.